Listed below are T cell receptor beta chains from one sample, sequenced in a study of cytomegalovirus exposure and HLA in healthy donors. Clones were sequenced by immunoSEQ multiplex PCR, and TCRdb holds only the in-frame ones, with some missing. In the table there are fewer than 200,000 clones, roughly 80% of which are singletons. Sequences were obtained from PBMCs. The source of these receptors is a woman younger than 45 in good health and CMV-seropositive. CDR3s include the opening cysteine and the closing phenylalanine or tryptophan. A D gene is named only where the DNA matches it firmly. Rows give clone size only sometimes, using once, few, many, or a class for an expanded clone.

v_gene	d_gene	abundance	j_gene	CDR3aa	CDR3nt
TRBV28	TRBD2	NA	TRBJ2-2	CASGQRGEVTGELFF	TGTGCCAGCGGACAGCGGGGGGAGGTAACCGGGGAGCTGTTTTTT
TRBV18	TRBD1	NA	TRBJ1-4	CASTRTGVEEKLFF	TGTGCCAGCACTAGGACAGGGGTCGAGGAAAAACTGTTTTTT
TRBV9	NA	NA	TRBJ1-2	CASSGGQTNYGYTF	TGTGCCAGCAGCGGCGGACAGACTAACTATGGCTACACCTTC
TRBV7-2	TRBD1	NA	TRBJ1-2	CASSFYRGRTRSNYGYTF	TGTGCCAGCAGCTTTTACAGGGGGCGCACCCGATCTAACTATGGCTACACCTTC
TRBV2	NA	NA	TRBJ1-6	CASRTDRSSYNSPLHF	TGTGCCAGCAGGACCGACAGGAGCTCCTATAATTCACCCCTCCACTTT
TRBV5-4	TRBD1	NA	TRBJ2-3	CASSPGQGLNTQYF	TGTGCCAGCAGCCCGGGACAGGGTTTAAATACGCAGTATTTT
TRBV7-2	TRBD2	NA	TRBJ2-7	CASSPREGRSYEQYF	TGTGCCAGCAGCCCAAGGGAGGGGAGGTCCTACGAGCAGTACTTC
TRBV10-3	NA	NA	TRBJ2-2	CAISASSGIGANTGELFF	TGTGCCATCAGTGCCTCATCAGGCATTGGGGCAAACACCGGGGAGCTGTTTTTT
TRBV9	TRBD2	NA	TRBJ2-7	CASGGGTYEQYF	TGTGCCAGCGGGGGGGGGACCTACGAGCAGTACTTC
TRBV6-6	NA	NA	TRBJ1-6	CASTPRGEVSPLHF	TGTGCCAGCACCCCGCGGGGCGAGGTTTCACCCCTCCACTTT
TRBV14	NA	NA	TRBJ1-1	CASSQTRVGAFF	TGTGCCAGCAGCCAAACCAGGGTTGGAGCTTTCTTT
TRBV4-2	TRBD1	NA	TRBJ2-6	CASSQEHRGPSGANVLTF	TGTGCCAGCAGCCAAGAACACAGGGGGCCCTCTGGGGCCAACGTCCTGACTTTC
TRBV13	TRBD1	NA	TRBJ2-7	CASSRTGNEQYF	TGTGCCAGCAGCCGGACAGGGAACGAGCAGTACTTC
TRBV7-8	NA	NA	TRBJ2-3	CASSIARGDTQYF	TGTGCCAGCAGCATCGCCAGGGGAGATACGCAGTATTTT
TRBV7-9	NA	NA	TRBJ2-7	CASSLVLGQGMTYEQYF	TGTGCCAGCAGCTTAGTACTAGGCCAGGGGATGACCTACGAGCAGTACTTC
TRBV5-4	TRBD2	NA	TRBJ2-3	CASRVAGGGTDTQYF	TGTGCCAGCAGAGTAGCGGGGGGCGGGACAGATACGCAGTATTTT
TRBV28	NA	NA	TRBJ1-1	CASSLILQGWDDTEAFF	TGTGCCAGCAGTCTGATTCTTCAGGGGTGGGATGACACTGAAGCTTTCTTT
TRBV18	TRBD1	NA	TRBJ1-6	CASSTTGFGNSPLHF	TGTGCCAGCTCAACGACAGGGTTCGGCAATTCACCCCTCCACTTT
TRBV30	NA	few	TRBJ2-5	CAWRHTGVSRETQYF	TGTGCCTGGAGACACACCGGGGTGTCAAGGGAGACCCAGTACTTC
TRBV18	TRBD1	few	TRBJ1-4	CASSPGQGEEKLFF	TGTGCCAGCTCACCAGGACAGGGCGAGGAAAAACTGTTTTTT
TRBV4-2	NA	NA	TRBJ2-3	CASSQDVGGSSTDTQYF	TGTGCCAGCAGCCAAGATGTAGGGGGATCTAGCACAGATACGCAGTATTTT
TRBV7-2	NA	NA	TRBJ2-7	CASSLFRGGSYEQYF	TGTGCCAGCAGCTTATTTCGGGGTGGCTCCTACGAGCAGTACTTC
TRBV7-9	TRBD1	NA	TRBJ1-2	CASSPGQAISYGYTF	TGTGCCAGCAGCCCTGGACAGGCGATTTCCTATGGCTACACCTTC
TRBV11-2	TRBD1	NA	TRBJ2-2	CASSPDRDTGELFF	TGTGCCAGCAGTCCCGACAGGGACACCGGGGAGCTGTTTTTT
TRBV6-6	NA	few	TRBJ1-5	CASSYSTGVGDQPQHF	TGTGCCAGCAGTTACTCGACGGGGGTAGGAGATCAGCCCCAGCATTTT
TRBV5-4	TRBD2	NA	TRBJ2-3	CASSFLSGGAADTQYF	TGTGCCAGCAGCTTTCTTAGCGGGGGGGCGGCAGATACGCAGTATTTT
TRBV5-5	TRBD1	NA	TRBJ2-7	CASSLGTGLYEQYF	TGTGCCAGCAGCTTGGGGACAGGGTTGTACGAGCAGTACTTC
TRBV30	NA	NA	TRBJ1-2	CAWSSNYGYTF	TGTGCCTGGTCTAGTAACTATGGCTACACCTTC
TRBV14	NA	NA	TRBJ2-1	CASSQVFGQFF	TGTGCCAGCAGCCAAGTTTTCGGGCAGTTCTTC
TRBV2	TRBD1	NA	TRBJ2-7	CASSARDREQYF	TGTGCCAGCAGCGCACGGGACAGAGAGCAGTACTTC
TRBV5-6	NA	once	TRBJ2-2	CASSSPLWGPSNTGELFF	TGTGCCAGCAGCTCGCCTTTGTGGGGGCCTTCGAACACCGGGGAGCTGTTTTTT
TRBV7-2	TRBD1	NA	TRBJ1-5	CASSRHTGQHNQPQHF	TGTGCCAGCAGCCGACATACGGGACAGCACAATCAGCCCCAGCATTTT
TRBV5-1	NA	NA	TRBJ1-2	CASSAMYRAGDYGYTF	TGCGCCAGCAGCGCTATGTACAGGGCCGGGGACTATGGCTACACCTTC
TRBV5-4	NA	few	TRBJ1-1	CASSLDRVTEAFF	TGTGCCAGCAGCTTGGACAGGGTAACTGAAGCTTTCTTT
TRBV5-6	TRBD2	NA	TRBJ2-3	CASSFFASSGGITDTQYF	TGTGCCAGCAGCTTCTTTGCTTCGAGCGGGGGTATCACAGATACGCAGTATTTT
TRBV4-2	NA	NA	TRBJ2-2	CASSQSGLHTGELFF	TGTGCCAGCAGCCAGAGTGGGCTACACACCGGGGAGCTGTTTTTT
TRBV19	NA	NA	TRBJ1-1	CATKGKVWSEAFF	TGTGCCACCAAGGGGAAAGTCTGGAGTGAAGCTTTCTTT
TRBV7-2	TRBD2	NA	TRBJ2-7	CASTLSGGAYEQYF	TGTGCCAGCACCTTGAGCGGGGGGGCCTACGAGCAGTACTTC
TRBV29-1	TRBD1	NA	TRBJ1-2	CSVDRQGYGYTF	TGCAGCGTTGATAGACAGGGGTATGGCTACACCTTC
TRBV14	TRBD2	NA	TRBJ2-3	CASSHSRGAFTDTQYF	TGTGCCAGCAGCCACTCGCGGGGGGCCTTCACAGATACGCAGTATTTT
TRBV9	TRBD1	NA	TRBJ1-2	CASSLRPGQDLLYGYTF	TGTGCCAGCAGCTTACGCCCGGGACAGGACCTCCTCTATGGCTACACCTTC
TRBV2	TRBD1	many	TRBJ2-7	CASSEGTGSEQYF	TGTGCCAGCAGTGAAGGGACAGGGAGCGAGCAGTACTTC
TRBV19	NA	NA	TRBJ2-2	CAARNTGELFF	TGTGCCGCCAGAAACACCGGGGAGCTGTTTTTT
TRBV15	NA	few	TRBJ2-3	CATSRDRGATDTQYF	TGTGCCACCAGCAGAGATCGCGGGGCCACAGATACGCAGTATTTT
TRBV18	TRBD1	NA	TRBJ2-7	CASSPYRGNSYEQYF	TGTGCCAGCTCACCGTACAGGGGGAATTCCTACGAGCAGTACTTC
TRBV2	NA	NA	TRBJ2-5	CASSYQGLQETQYF	TGTGCCAGCTCTTATCAGGGGTTGCAAGAGACCCAGTACTTC
TRBV30	TRBD2	NA	TRBJ2-2	CAAAGRAPNTGELFF	TGTGCCGCAGCGGGGCGGGCCCCGAACACCGGGGAGCTGTTTTTT
TRBV12-5	NA	once	TRBJ1-2	CASGRDQYGYTF	TGTGCTAGTGGTCGAGATCAATATGGCTACACCTTC
TRBV19	TRBD1	NA	TRBJ1-5	CASSMRRQGLVLNNQPQHF	TGTGCCAGTAGTATGCGGCGACAGGGCTTAGTTTTAAACAATCAGCCCCAGCATTTT